The 5 T cell receptor beta chains given below trace back to one sample, sequenced in a study of T cell responses to AZD1222 COVID-19 vaccine. Assay used: immunoSEQ multiplex PCR; TCRdb lists only in-frame clones, some missing. The sample consists of some 150,000 clones, approximately 88% of them appearing once. The sequencing here drew on peripheral blood, taken on day 0 of AZD1222 vaccination. The source is an adult in good health.

In this sample, this clone turned up a few times. The CDR3 nucleotides read TGTGCCTGGGTCCGGGGGAATGGCTACACCTTC. Its protein product is CAWVRGNGYTF. The chain combines TRBV30 with TRBJ1-2, with D maybe TRBD1 (5 bases). The CDR3 is 11 amino acids. Trimming removed 5 bases at V and 6 bases at J, with 10 bases between. CDR1 GTSNPN and CDR2 SVGIG come from the germline V gene (reference sequence).

The genes are TRBV27 and TRBJ2-7, with D possibly TRBD1 on 6 matching bases. From germline, CDR1 is MNHEY and CDR2 SMNVEV (reference sequence). Trimming took 8 bases from V and 0 from J, leaving 14 bases between them. CDR3 length: 14 amino acids. CDR3: CASSTTRGSYEQYF. In nucleotides, the CDR3 is TGTGCCAGCTCGACCACCAGGGGCTCCTACGAGCAGTACTTC.

The chain has TRBV29-1 and TRBJ1-2; D unclear. V was clipped by 0 bases and J by 8 bases, with 13 bases between them. Germline-derived CDR1 and CDR2 are SQVTM and ANQGSEA. This CDR3 is 13 amino acids long. The CDR3 sequence is CSVEDRTLGGYTF. DNA for the CDR3: TGCAGCGTTGAAGATCGGACCCTCGGGGGCTACACCTTC.

The chain is built from TRBV9 and TRBJ2-5; unclear D gene. The CDR3 spans 13 residues. Trimming took 1 base from V and 2 from J, leaving 6 bases between them. CDR1 and CDR2 from the germline V gene are SGDLS and YYNGEE. The CDR3 region is CASSVLGQETQYF. CDR3 in DNA: TGTGCCAGCAGCGTATTGGGACAAGAGACCCAGTACTTC.

The chain combines TRBV6-5 with TRBJ1-1; D is ambiguous. Deletions cut 2 bases from V and 1 base from J, with 5 bases between. This CDR3 comprises 13 residues. From germline, CDR1 is MNHEY and CDR2 SVGAGI. The DNA of the CDR3 is TGTGCCAGCAGTTACAATGGGAACACTGAAGCTTTCTTT. Translation: CASSYNGNTEAFF.